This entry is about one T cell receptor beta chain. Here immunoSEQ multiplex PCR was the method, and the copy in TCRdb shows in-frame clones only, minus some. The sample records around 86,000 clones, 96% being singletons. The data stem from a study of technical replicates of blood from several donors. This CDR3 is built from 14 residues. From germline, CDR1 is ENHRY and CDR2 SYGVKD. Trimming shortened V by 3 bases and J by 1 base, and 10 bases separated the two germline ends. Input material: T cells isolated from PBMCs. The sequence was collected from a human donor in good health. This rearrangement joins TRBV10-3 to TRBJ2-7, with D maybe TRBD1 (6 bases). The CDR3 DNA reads TGTGCCATCAGTGACGGACAGACATCCTACGAGCAGTACTTC. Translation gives CAISDGQTSYEQYF.